This T cell receptor beta chain was recorded in a study of neoadjuvant nivolumab and ipilimumab in lung cancer. Trimming pared 2 bases from V and 3 bases from J, leaving 16 bases between. Germline V lookup: CDR1 KGHSH, CDR2 LQKENI. This CDR3 is built from 16 residues. Method: immunoSEQ multiplex PCR; TCRdb's copy keeps in-frame clones and lacks some. Of about 29,000 clones listed, about 76% are singletons. The material sequenced was tumor tissue, taken after neoadjuvant nivolumab, alone or with ipilimumab, at or shortly before surgery. The receptor was derived from an adult with non-small cell lung cancer. The gene calls are TRBV18 and TRBJ2-5, with D perhaps matching TRBD1 or TRBD2 (6 bases each). CDR3 sequence (DNA): TGTGCCAGCTCACCAGGATTTCTAGGGGGGAAAGAGACCCAGTACTTC. It encodes CASSPGFLGGKETQYF.